This T cell receptor beta chain stems from a study of blood T cell repertoires in COVID-19. Study as a whole: Both acute and convalescent COVID-19 samples were obtained from the United States, Italy and Spain.

Trimming took 1 base from V and 4 from J, leaving 12 bases between them. CDR1 and CDR2 from the germline V gene are SGHRS and YFSETQ. This CDR3 region has 15 residues. In the authors' workflow: Amplification with reference gene primers provided the estimates of nucleated cell counts. Clones were sequenced by immunoSEQ multiplex PCR, and TCRdb holds only the in-frame ones, with some missing. V and J calls and clone size come straight from that table; D and trimming were deduced from the DNA. The table lists more than 90,000 clones, 85% of them singletons. This rearrangement joins TRBV5-1 to TRBJ1-3, with D hard to call. Material: peripheral blood. This sequence was found in a woman in her 70s with active or convalescent COVID-19. The CDR3 loop is CASSLFGGIGNTIYF. Written as DNA, the CDR3 is TGCGCCAGCAGCTTGTTCGGAGGGATAGGAAACACCATATATTTT. Full variable domain (rest looked up from reference TRBV5-1 and TRBJ1-3): KAGVTQTPRYLIKTRGQQVTLSCSPISGHRSVSWYQQTPGQGLQFLFEYFSETQRNKGNFPGRFSGRQFSNSRSEMNVSTLELGDSALYLCASSLFGGIGNTIYFGEGSWLTVV.